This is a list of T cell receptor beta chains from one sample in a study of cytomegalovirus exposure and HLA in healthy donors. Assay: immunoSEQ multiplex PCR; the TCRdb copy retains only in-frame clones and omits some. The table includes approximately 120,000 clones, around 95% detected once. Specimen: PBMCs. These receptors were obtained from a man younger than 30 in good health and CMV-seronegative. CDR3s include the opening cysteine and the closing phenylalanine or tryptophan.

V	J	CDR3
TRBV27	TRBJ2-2	CASSLEPSNTGELFF
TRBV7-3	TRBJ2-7	CASSPGGPYEQYF
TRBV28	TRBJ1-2	CASSGNYGYTF
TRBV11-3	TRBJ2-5	CASSYLPGERETQYF
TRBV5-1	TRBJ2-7	CASSSGTVLNF
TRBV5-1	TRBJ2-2	CASSPWTSGAGEEFF
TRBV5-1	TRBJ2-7	CASSRGAGAPGEQYF
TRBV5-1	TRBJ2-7	CASSLGNTGGSYEQYF
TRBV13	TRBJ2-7	CASSHRQGGYEQYF
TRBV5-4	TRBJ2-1	CASSLEGGRGNEQFF
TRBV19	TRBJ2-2	CASSQGQVSWDTGELFF
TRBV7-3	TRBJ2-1	CASRSGGRNNEQFF
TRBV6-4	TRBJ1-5	CASSETPNQPQHF